The entry below describes one T cell receptor (beta chain). Trimming left V 3 bases short and J 3 bases short, with 2 bases between. This CDR3 contains 11 residues. Germline assignment: CDR1 KGHSH and CDR2 LQKENI. This record belongs to a study of T cell responses to AZD1222 COVID-19 vaccine. Here immunoSEQ multiplex PCR was the method, and the copy in TCRdb shows in-frame clones only, minus some. The data show 85,000 or so clones, with about nine tenths seen just once and 5% to 6% held by the top ten. V and J are TRBV18 and TRBJ1-1, with D unclear. The clonotype was recovered from an adult in good health. Source: peripheral blood, taken on day 0 of AZD1222 vaccination. Here the CDR3 reads CASSPDTEAFF. The CDR3 nucleotides are TGTGCCAGCTCACCGGACACTGAAGCTTTCTTT.